Each of the 10 T cell receptor beta chains below was sequenced from the same sample in a study of Graves' ophthalmopathy and Graves' hyperthyroidism. TCR beta CDR3 regions were amplified from RNA transcripts. After a first-round RT-PCR with HTBI primers, a second-round multiplex PCR was run. In TCRdb, the multiplex PCR reads were re-called with MiXCR into one record per CDR3 protein. The table shows 300,000 or so distinct CDR3 sequences, with roughly 15% occurring only once. The sequenced sample consisted of peripheral blood. The source is an adult man with Graves' ophthalmopathy.

At least ten counts were recorded for this clonotype. This chain joins TRBV24-1 and TRBJ1-2, with TRBD1 matching 9 bases. The CDR3 consists of 16 residues. V dropped 2 bases and J dropped 5; count of bases not matched to a gene: 8. Germline V gene data show CDR1 as KGHDR and CDR2 as SFDVKD. The CDR3 coding sequence is TGTGCCACCAGTGATTCCGCGACAGGGGGTCGGTATGGCTACACCTTC. Residues: CATSDSATGGRYGYTF.

This clonotype was seen only a few times. This sequence joins TRBV4-1 and TRBJ2-1; TRBD2 is a possible D gene (5 bases). From germline, CDR1 is MGHRA and CDR2 YSYEKL. The CDR3 has 17 residues. V lost 4 bases to trimming and J lost 0 bases, with 16 bases between them. CDR3 in amino acids: CASSPQRAESSYNEQFF. The CDR3 bases are TGCGCCAGCAGCCCCCAACGAGCGGAGAGCTCCTACAATGAGCAGTTCTTC.

At least ten counts were recorded for this clonotype. The chain recombines TRBV20-1 with TRBJ2-7; D remains unclear. The CDR3 spans 13 residues. Trimming left V 0 bases short and J 3 bases short, with 9 bases between. Germline V gives CDR1 DFQATT, CDR2 SNEGSKA (reference sequence). The CDR3 nucleotides read TGCAGTGCTAGAGATGCAGCTAGCTACGAGCAGTACTTC. It translates to CSARDAASYEQYF.

This clonotype was detected ten times or more. The J gene is TRBJ2-7, the V gene TRBV9; D might be TRBD1 (6 bases). Germline V gene lookup returns CDR1 SGDLS and CDR2 YYNGEE. Trimming shortened V by 0 bases and J by 2 bases, and 12 bases separated the two germline ends. The CDR3 is 15 residues long. CDR3 loop: CASSVAAGAPYEQYF. The CDR3 nucleotides read TGTGCCAGCAGCGTAGCTGCAGGGGCCCCCTACGAGCAGTACTTC.

This clonotype was detected ten times or more. V gene TRBV5-4 combines with J gene TRBJ1-6, with D possibly being TRBD1 (5 bases). CDR3 length equals 15 residues. Trimming stripped 5 bases from V and 4 bases from J, with 13 bases between. Germline CDR1 and CDR2: SGHNT and YYREEE (reference sequence). The CDR3 spells CASSPDSGYNSPLHF. As DNA, the CDR3 is TGTGCCAGCAGTCCCGACAGTGGATATAATTCACCCCTCCACTTT. The full variable domain, its missing parts supplied by reference TRBV5-4 and TRBJ1-6, is ETGVTQSPTHLIKTRGQQVTLRCSSQSGHNTVSWYQQALGQGPQFIFQYYREEENGRGNFPPRFSGLQFPNYSSELNVNALELDDSALYLCASSPDSGYNSPLHFGNGTRLTVT.

This clonotype has a count of ten or more. This sequence joins TRBV27 and TRBJ1-2; D unclear. The CDR3 totals 15 residues. From germline, CDR1 is MNHEY and CDR2 SMNVEV (reference sequence). The V gene lost 6 bases and the J gene lost 0 bases, with 14 bases spanning the gap. Written as DNA, the CDR3 is TGTGCCAGCAGCCAGCAAGACGGGGCTAACTATGGCTACACCTTC. Its translation is CASSQQDGANYGYTF.

Ten or more counts support this clonotype. V gene TRBV20-1 combines with J gene TRBJ2-7, with 13 positions matching TRBD2. CDR3 length: 19 amino acids. Trimming at V came to 4 bases and at J to 3 bases, leaving 18 bases not matched to a gene. Germline V CDR1 and CDR2: DFQATT, SNEGSKA (reference sequence). The CDR3 region is CSAIQTSGRISGGYYEQYF. The DNA of the CDR3 is TGCAGTGCTATTCAGACTAGCGGGAGGATCAGTGGAGGGTACTACGAGCAGTACTTC.

This clonotype has a count of ten or more. V is TRBV6-5 and J is TRBJ2-7; D perhaps matches TRBD1 (6 bases). V shed 5 bases and J shed 4 bases, with 12 bases lying between them. CDR3 size: 13 residues. Germline-derived CDR1 and CDR2 are MNHEY and SVGAGI. The CDR3 sequence is CASSHPTGYEQYF. CDR3 nucleotides: TGTGCCAGCAGTCACCCCACAGGGTACGAGCAGTACTTC.

This clonotype was seen repeatedly, ten times or more. This rearrangement joins TRBV30 to TRBJ2-5; D is ambiguous. The CDR3 runs 11 residues. V was shortened by 5 bases and J by 9 bases, with 13 bases between the two germline ends. The germline CDR1 and CDR2 sequences are GTSNPN and SVGIG (reference sequence). The CDR3 loop is CAWESYHAQYF. DNA of the CDR3: TGTGCCTGGGAAAGCTACCATGCCCAGTACTTC.

This clonotype appeared many times. The rearrangement uses TRBV14 and TRBJ1-2; D remains ambiguous. Germline V gene lookup returns CDR1 SGHDN and CDR2 FVKESK. V was trimmed by 3 bases and J by 5 bases, leaving 16 bases between them. The CDR3 contains 15 residues. The CDR3 loop is CASSQYGSFTYGYTF. CDR3 nucleotides: TGTGCCAGCAGCCAGTACGGGAGTTTTACGTATGGCTACACCTTC.